A single T cell receptor beta chain is shown here with its context. Its antigen is not identified. The authors sequenced TCR beta from blood CD8+ and CD4+ T cells. Treatment-naive patients with stable or active relapsing-remitting disease served as multiple sclerosis controls. The CDR3 is 13 residues long. Germline V gene data show CDR1 as SQVTM and CDR2 as ANQGSEA. Trimming pared 6 bases from V and 4 bases from J, leaving 13 bases between. The data belong to a study of CD8 T cells in Susac syndrome. Findings and limits, study-wide: The TCR sequencing and HLA analysis in the study involved a relatively small number of individuals, as the study acknowledged.

An amount of RNA that ranged from roughly 0.5 to 1 ug was reverse transcribed with random hexamers. The CDR3 of TCR beta was amplified by immunoSEQ multiplex PCR across 54 Vbeta and 13 Jbeta. TCRdb reprocessed the immunoSEQ multiplex PCR reads via MiXCR and lists one record per CDR3 protein. The repertoire consists of some 220,000 distinct CDR3 sequences, with roughly 96% occurring once and the leading ten covering 0.095%. The receptor was derived from a human donor with multiple sclerosis. The sequenced material came from CD4+ T cells from PBMCs. The rearrangement joins TRBV29-1 to TRBJ2-1, with D unresolved. The CDR3 sequence is CSVFSYGYNEQFF. The CDR3 nucleotides are TGCAGCGTATTTAGCTATGGGTACAATGAGCAGTTCTTC.